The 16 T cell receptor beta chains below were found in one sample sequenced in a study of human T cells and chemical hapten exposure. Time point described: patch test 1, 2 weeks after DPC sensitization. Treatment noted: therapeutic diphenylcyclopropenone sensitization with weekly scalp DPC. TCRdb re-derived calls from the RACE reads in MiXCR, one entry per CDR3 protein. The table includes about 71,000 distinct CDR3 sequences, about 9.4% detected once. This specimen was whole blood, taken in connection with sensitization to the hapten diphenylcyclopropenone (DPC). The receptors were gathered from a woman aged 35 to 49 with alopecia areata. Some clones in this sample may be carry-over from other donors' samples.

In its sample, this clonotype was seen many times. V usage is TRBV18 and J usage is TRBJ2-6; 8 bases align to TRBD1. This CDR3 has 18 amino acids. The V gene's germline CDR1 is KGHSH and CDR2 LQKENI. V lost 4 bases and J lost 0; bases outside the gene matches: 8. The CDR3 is CASSRGQGSPSGANVLTF. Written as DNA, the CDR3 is TGTGCCAGCTCACGTGGACAGGGCAGCCCCTCTGGGGCCAACGTCCTGACTTTC.

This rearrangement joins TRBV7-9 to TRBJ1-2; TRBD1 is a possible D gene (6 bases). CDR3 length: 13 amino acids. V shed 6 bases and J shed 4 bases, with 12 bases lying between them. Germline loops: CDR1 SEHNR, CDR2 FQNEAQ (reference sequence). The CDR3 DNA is TGTGCCAGCAGTCAAGGGGGAATCTATGGCTACACCTTC. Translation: CASSQGGIYGYTF.

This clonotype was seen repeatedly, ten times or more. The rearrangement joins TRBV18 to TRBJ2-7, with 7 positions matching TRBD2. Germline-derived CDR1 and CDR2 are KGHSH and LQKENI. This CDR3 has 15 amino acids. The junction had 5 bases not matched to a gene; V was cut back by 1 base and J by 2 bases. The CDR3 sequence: CASSPLRDYTYEQYF. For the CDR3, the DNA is TGTGCCAGCTCACCACTCCGGGACTACACCTACGAGCAGTACTTC.

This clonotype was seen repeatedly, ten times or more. DNA for the CDR3: TGTGCTAGTGGGCTGGGACAGGGTGCAAATGAGCAGTTCTTC. Amino acids: CASGLGQGANEQFF. V and J are TRBV12-5 and TRBJ2-1, with 9 bases matching TRBD1. J was trimmed by 7 bases and V by 6 bases; bases with no gene match: 7. The CDR3 runs to 14 residues. Per germline, CDR1 LGHNT and CDR2 FRNRAP.

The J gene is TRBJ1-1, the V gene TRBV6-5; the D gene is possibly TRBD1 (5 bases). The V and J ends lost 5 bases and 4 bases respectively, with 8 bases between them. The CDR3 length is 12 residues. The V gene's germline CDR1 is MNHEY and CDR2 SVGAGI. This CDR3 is CASSDSFTEAFF. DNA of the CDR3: TGTGCCAGCAGTGACAGTTTCACTGAAGCTTTCTTT.

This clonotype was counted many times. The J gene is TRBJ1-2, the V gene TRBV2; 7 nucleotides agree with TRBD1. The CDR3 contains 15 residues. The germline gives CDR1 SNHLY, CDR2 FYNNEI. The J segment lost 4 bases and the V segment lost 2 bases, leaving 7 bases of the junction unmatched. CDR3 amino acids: CASSEQAGQSYGYTF. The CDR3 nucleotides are TGTGCCAGCAGTGAACAAGCGGGACAGAGCTATGGCTACACCTTC.

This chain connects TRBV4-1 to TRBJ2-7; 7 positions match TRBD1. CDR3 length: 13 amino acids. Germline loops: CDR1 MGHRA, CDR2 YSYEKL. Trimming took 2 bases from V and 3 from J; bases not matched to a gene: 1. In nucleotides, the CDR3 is TGCGCCAGCAGCCAACGGGACAGCTACGAGCAGTACTTC. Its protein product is CASSQRDSYEQYF.

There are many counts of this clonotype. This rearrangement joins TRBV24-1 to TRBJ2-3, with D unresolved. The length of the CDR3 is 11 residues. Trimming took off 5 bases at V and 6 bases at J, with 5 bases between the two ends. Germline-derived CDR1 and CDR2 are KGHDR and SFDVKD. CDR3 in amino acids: CATSGGDTQYF. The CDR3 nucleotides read TGTGCCACCAGTGGGGGTGATACGCAGTATTTT.

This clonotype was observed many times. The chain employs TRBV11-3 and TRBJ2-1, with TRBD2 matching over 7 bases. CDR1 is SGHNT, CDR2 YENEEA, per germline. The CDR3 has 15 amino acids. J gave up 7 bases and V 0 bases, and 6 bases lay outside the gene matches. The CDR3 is CASSLEGQGGNEQFF. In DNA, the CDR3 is TGTGCCAGCAGCTTAGAAGGGCAGGGAGGGAATGAGCAGTTCTTC. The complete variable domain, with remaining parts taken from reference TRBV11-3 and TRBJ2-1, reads EAGVVQSPRYKIIEKKQPVAFWCNPISGHNTLYWYLQNLGQGPELLIRYENEEAVDDSQLPKDRFSAERLKGVDSTLKIQPAELGDSAVYLCASSLEGQGGNEQFFGPGTRLTVL.

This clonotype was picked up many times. CDR3 sequence reads: CASSLDGPTYEQYF. DNA for the CDR3: TGTGCCAGCAGCTTAGACGGGCCAACCTACGAGCAGTACTTC. The gene calls are TRBV7-6 and TRBJ2-7; D not certain. The CDR3 runs to 14 residues. Germline assignment: CDR1 SGHVS and CDR2 FNYEAQ. Trimming took 1 base from V and 2 from J, leaving 9 bases between them. Looking up the rest from reference TRBV7-6 and TRBJ2-7 gives the full variable domain: GAGVSQSPRYKVTKRGQDVALRCDPISGHVSLYWYRQALGQGPEFLTYFNYEAQQDKSGLPNDRFSAERPEGSISTLTIQRTEQRDSAMYRCASSLDGPTYEQYFGPGTRLTVT.

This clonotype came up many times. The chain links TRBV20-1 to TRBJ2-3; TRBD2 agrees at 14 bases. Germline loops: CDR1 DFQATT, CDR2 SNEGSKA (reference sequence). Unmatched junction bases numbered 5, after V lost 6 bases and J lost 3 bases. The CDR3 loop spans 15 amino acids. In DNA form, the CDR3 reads TGCAGTGCGCCGACTAGCGGGGGGGCTACAGATACGCAGTATTTT. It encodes CSAPTSGGATDTQYF.

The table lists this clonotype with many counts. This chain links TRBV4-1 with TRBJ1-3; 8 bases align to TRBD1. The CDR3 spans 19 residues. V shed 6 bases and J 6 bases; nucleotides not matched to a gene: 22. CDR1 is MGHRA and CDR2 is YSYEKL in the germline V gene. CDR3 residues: CASRQRLDRDLAFENTIYF. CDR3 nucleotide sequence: TGCGCCAGCAGGCAACGACTGGACAGGGATCTTGCATTTGAAAACACCATATATTTT.

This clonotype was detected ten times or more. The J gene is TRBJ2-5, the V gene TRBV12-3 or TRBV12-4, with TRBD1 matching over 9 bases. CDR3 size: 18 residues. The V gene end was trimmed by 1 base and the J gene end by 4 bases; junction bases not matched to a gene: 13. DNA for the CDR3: TGTGCCAGCAGTTTAGGACGGGACAGGGTCGGACGCCGAGAGACCCAGTACTTC. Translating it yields CASSLGRDRVGRRETQYF.

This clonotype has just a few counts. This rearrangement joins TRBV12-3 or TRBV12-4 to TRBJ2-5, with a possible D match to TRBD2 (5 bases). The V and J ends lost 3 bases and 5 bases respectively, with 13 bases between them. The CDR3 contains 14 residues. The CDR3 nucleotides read TGTGCCAGCAGTTTGGGAGTTGAATGGGAGACCCAGTACTTC. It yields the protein CASSLGVEWETQYF.

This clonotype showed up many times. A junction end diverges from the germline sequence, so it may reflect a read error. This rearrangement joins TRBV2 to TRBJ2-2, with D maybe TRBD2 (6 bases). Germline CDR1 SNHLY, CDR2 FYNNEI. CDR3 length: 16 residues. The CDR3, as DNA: TGTGCCAGCAGTGAAGAGGCAGGACGGACGGGCGGGAAGCTGTTTTTT. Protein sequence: CASSEEAGRTGGKLFF.

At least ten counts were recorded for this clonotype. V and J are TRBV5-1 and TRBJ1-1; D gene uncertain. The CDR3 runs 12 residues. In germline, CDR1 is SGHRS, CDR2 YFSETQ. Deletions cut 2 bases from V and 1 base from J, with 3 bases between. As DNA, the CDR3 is TGCGCCAGCAGCTTCGGGAACACTGAAGCTTTCTTT. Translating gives CASSFGNTEAFF.